This TCR beta chain was identified in a study of CDR3 diversity in severe acne. TCRdb reprocessed the PCR reads via MiXCR and lists one record per CDR3 protein. The sample includes some 85,000 distinct CDR3 sequences, about half seen only once; the top ten take under 14%. Trimming took 4 bases from V and 0 from J, leaving 10 bases between them. The germline V gene has CDR1 SGHVS and CDR2 FNYEAQ. This CDR3 contains 16 residues. This clonotype turned up a few times. This clonotype originated in a male donor with severe acne vulgaris. Source material: blood. V and J are TRBV7-6 and TRBJ2-6; unclear D gene. The CDR3 sequence: CASSSRGSSGANVLTF. In nucleotides, the CDR3 is TGTGCCAGCAGCTCACGTGGGTCCTCTGGGGCCAACGTCCTGACTTTC.